One sample yielded the 20 T cell receptor beta chains listed below, sequenced in a study of T cell responses to AZD1222 COVID-19 vaccine. Assay: immunoSEQ multiplex PCR; the TCRdb copy retains only in-frame clones and omits some. The table has about 130,000 clones, about 87% seen once. Sequencing was performed on peripheral blood, taken on day 0 of AZD1222 vaccination. The receptors come from an adult in good health.

V is TRBV28 and J is TRBJ1-2, with 9 positions matching TRBD1. Germline V lookup: CDR1 MDHEN, CDR2 SYDVKM. V gave up 4 bases and J gave up 6 bases; unmatched junction bases: 12. This CDR3 is built from 16 residues. The CDR3 bases are TGTGCCAGCAGTTCGACAGGGGGAAATCCCATGGATGGCTACACCTTC. This codes for CASSSTGGNPMDGYTF.

This chain links TRBV20-1 with TRBJ2-7; 7 bases align to TRBD1. V was pared by 6 bases and J by 4 bases, with 3 bases of the junction left unmatched. Germline assignment: CDR1 DFQATT and CDR2 SNEGSKA (reference sequence). The CDR3 runs 11 residues. The CDR3 protein is CSARQGYEQYF. The CDR3 bases are TGCAGTGCGCGACAGGGTTACGAGCAGTACTTC.

The chain couples TRBV12-5 to TRBJ1-2; no clear D gene. The CDR3 contains 13 residues. CDR1 and CDR2 from the germline V gene are LGHNT and FRNRAP. Trimming stripped 1 base from V and 8 bases from J, with 11 bases between. CDR3 DNA: TGTGCTAGTGGTTTGGACCAGACCGAGGGCTACACCTTC. The encoded protein is CASGLDQTEGYTF.

The CDR3 nucleotides are TGCAGCGTTGAAGATCCAGGTCGCAGCTCCTACAATGAGCAGTTCTTC. Amino acids: CSVEDPGRSSYNEQFF. V usage is TRBV29-1 and J usage is TRBJ2-1; D is uncertain. The length of the CDR3 is 16 residues. Germline V gene data show CDR1 as SQVTM and CDR2 as ANQGSEA. V was shortened by 0 bases and J by 0 bases, with 12 bases between the two germline ends.

This chain uses TRBV5-1 with TRBJ1-1; TRBD1 might be the D (5 bases). The CDR3 extends over 14 amino acids. Trimming left V 6 bases short and J 4 bases short, with 16 bases between. From germline, CDR1 is SGHRS and CDR2 YFSETQ. CDR3 nucleotide sequence: TGCGCCAGCATCCCGACAGATGGGAGCACTGAAGCTTTCTTT. Translating gives CASIPTDGSTEAFF. The whole variable domain, filled in from reference TRBV5-1 and TRBJ1-1, reads KAGVTQTPRYLIKTRGQQVTLSCSPISGHRSVSWYQQTPGQGLQFLFEYFSETQRNKGNFPGRFSGRQFSNSRSEMNVSTLELGDSALYLCASIPTDGSTEAFFGQGTRLTVV.

The rearrangement links TRBV5-1 to TRBJ1-4, with D possibly being TRBD1 (5 bases). The germline V and J ends were trimmed by 1 base and 8 bases, with 9 bases remaining between them. The V gene's germline CDR1 is SGHRS and CDR2 YFSETQ. There are 13 residues in the CDR3. The CDR3 sequence is CASSLTGDEKLFF. The CDR3 nucleotides are TGCGCCAGCAGCTTGACGGGGGACGAAAAACTGTTTTTT.

The V call is TRBV7-3, the J call TRBJ2-5, with TRBD1 identical over 8 bases. The CDR3 runs to 15 residues. Germline values: CDR1 SGHTA, CDR2 FQGTGA. V dropped 2 bases and J dropped 5; count of bases not matched to a gene: 7. CDR3 sequence (DNA): TGTGCCAGCAGCTTAGGGCAGGGGGCGAAGGAGACCCAGTACTTC. Its translation is CASSLGQGAKETQYF.

The chain combines TRBV18 with TRBJ2-3, with no clear D. This CDR3 region has 14 residues. Trimming pared 0 bases from V and 4 bases from J, leaving 8 bases between. The V gene's germline CDR1 is KGHSH and CDR2 LQKENI. The CDR3 DNA reads TGTGCCAGCTCACCACCGCCGAGTTCAGATACGCAGTATTTT. It is translated as CASSPPPSSDTQYF.

The CDR3 spells CASSDQGNTEAFF. CDR3 DNA sequence: TGTGCCAGCAGTGACCAGGGGAACACTGAAGCTTTCTTT. The chain carries TRBV6-2 or TRBV6-3 and TRBJ1-1, with D possibly matching TRBD1 (5 bases). Germline CDR1 and CDR2: MNHEY and SVGEGT. V shed 5 bases and J shed 1 base, with 8 bases lying between them. The CDR3 length is 13 residues.

This clone was observed a single time. The chain uses TRBV7-9 and TRBJ2-7; tentatively, D is TRBD1 (6 bases). The CDR3 is 18 residues long. Trimming left V 0 bases short and J 3 bases short, with 21 bases between. Germline V CDR1 and CDR2: SEHNR, FQNEAQ (reference sequence). CDR3 sequence: CASSLALGSTRGSYEQYF. Here the CDR3 DNA reads TGTGCCAGCAGCTTAGCGTTGGGCTCTACGAGGGGGAGCTACGAGCAGTACTTC.

In DNA, the CDR3 is TGTGCCAGCAGCTTGGGCGGGGTCTACAATGAGCAGTTCTTC. Translating it yields CASSLGGVYNEQFF. The chain joins TRBV11-3 to TRBJ2-1; D possibly corresponds to TRBD2 (6 bases). CDR3 size: 14 residues. Trimming removed 3 bases at V and 3 bases at J, with 9 bases between. Germline assignment: CDR1 SGHNT and CDR2 YENEEA. Full variable domain (remainder filled in from reference TRBV11-3 and TRBJ2-1): EAGVVQSPRYKIIEKKQPVAFWCNPISGHNTLYWYLQNLGQGPELLIRYENEEAVDDSQLPKDRFSAERLKGVDSTLKIQPAELGDSAVYLCASSLGGVYNEQFFGPGTRLTVL.

The V gene is TRBV5-1, the J gene TRBJ2-4; D possibly corresponds to TRBD2 (6 bases). The CDR3 is 13 residues long. The germline V and J ends were trimmed by 5 bases and 7 bases, with 13 bases remaining between them. Germline V lookup: CDR1 SGHRS, CDR2 YFSETQ. The CDR3 DNA is TGCGCCAGCAGGGCGGGACGGGCGAACATTCAGTACTTC. As protein: CASRAGRANIQYF.

The J gene is TRBJ2-7, the V gene TRBV3-1 (or the pseudogene TRBV3-2); the D gene is possibly TRBD2 (5 bases). Deletions cut 1 base from V and 7 bases from J, with 14 bases between. The CDR3 spans 14 residues. Germline assignment: CDR1 LGHDT and CDR2 YNNKEL (reference sequence). The CDR3 here is CASSQASSPREQYF. CDR3 DNA: TGTGCCAGCAGCCAAGCTTCTAGCCCGAGGGAGCAGTACTTC.

This clone was found a few times. The chain joins TRBV7-8 to TRBJ1-5; the match to TRBD1 covers 10 bases. The CDR3 totals 16 residues. V dropped 1 base and J dropped 8; count of bases not matched to a gene: 8. Germline CDR1 is SGHVS and CDR2 is FQNEAQ. The CDR3: CASSLGLGQGFEPQHF. The CDR3 nucleotides read TGTGCCAGCAGCTTAGGGCTGGGACAGGGGTTTGAGCCCCAGCATTTT.

V and J are TRBV3-1 (or the pseudogene TRBV3-2) and TRBJ1-1; the D gene is possibly TRBD1 (5 bases). Trimming pared 4 bases from V and 1 base from J, leaving 13 bases between. The CDR3 sequence is 15 residues long. Germline V gives CDR1 LGHDT, CDR2 YNNKEL (reference sequence). The CDR3 DNA reads TGTGCCAGCAGCCCACCAGGGAGGGGGAACACTGAAGCTTTCTTT. Its translation: CASSPPGRGNTEAFF.

The CDR3 DNA reads TGTGCCAGCAGCCCAGGGGCGCAGGGCACTGAAGCTTTCTTT. Protein sequence: CASSPGAQGTEAFF. The rearrangement uses TRBV7-2 and TRBJ1-1; a possible D gene is TRBD1 (6 bases). Germline lookup yields CDR1 SGHTA and CDR2 FQGNSA. The CDR3 length is 14 residues. Between the trimmed V and J ends, which lost 5 bases and 4 bases, there was a span of 14 bases.

The gene calls are TRBV27 and TRBJ2-1, with 12 bases matching TRBD2. The ends lost 4 bases at V and 5 bases at J; junction bases unmatched: 6. CDR3 length: 16 amino acids. Germline V gives CDR1 MNHEY, CDR2 SMNVEV (reference sequence). For the CDR3, the DNA is TGTGCCAGCAGTTCCAGACTAGCGGGAGCAGACAATGAGCAGTTCTTC. This gives the protein CASSSRLAGADNEQFF.

V gene TRBV6-2 or TRBV6-3 combines with J gene TRBJ2-7, with TRBD1 matching 10 bases. V lost 5 bases and J lost 1; bases outside the gene matches: 8. The germline V gene has CDR1 MNHEY and CDR2 SVGEGT. CDR3 length equals 16 residues. CDR3 loop: CASSLFGTGESYEQYF. CDR3 nucleotides: TGTGCCAGCAGTCTCTTTGGGACAGGGGAATCCTACGAGCAGTACTTC.

The J gene is TRBJ1-2, the V gene TRBV2; TRBD1 matches 10 bases. Per the germline V gene, CDR1 is SNHLY and CDR2 is FYNNEI. The CDR3 has 15 residues. Trimming took 6 bases from V and 3 from J; bases not matched to a gene: 7. The CDR3, as DNA: TGTGCCAGCAGCCTCCGACAGGGGGCGGACTATGGCTACACCTTC. As protein: CASSLRQGADYGYTF.

The V gene is TRBV29-1, the J gene TRBJ1-1; D might be TRBD1 (5 bases). Between the trimmed V and J ends, which lost 4 bases and 4 bases, there was a span of 13 bases. The CDR3 has 13 residues. Germline-derived CDR1 and CDR2 are SQVTM and ANQGSEA. The CDR3 region has the DNA TGCAGCGTTGGGGGCCAGTCCGTCACTGAAGCTTTCTTT. It codes for CSVGGQSVTEAFF.